The 20 T cell receptor beta chains reported below all come from one sample, sequenced in a study of T cell responses to AZD1222 COVID-19 vaccine. The data were produced by immunoSEQ multiplex PCR, yet TCRdb's version contains in-frame clones alone and is incomplete. Among 140,000 to 150,000 clones listed, roughly 85% were seen once. The sequenced sample was peripheral blood, obtained on day 0 of AZD1222 vaccination. The receptor source for this set is an adult in good health.

The J gene is TRBJ1-6, the V gene TRBV18; possible D gene TRBD1, 5 bases. The germline V gene encodes CDR1 KGHSH and CDR2 LQKENI. Trimming removed 4 bases from V and 4 bases from J, with 8 bases in between. The CDR3 length is 14 residues. The CDR3 sequence: CASSQQGYNSPLHF. Here the CDR3 DNA reads TGTGCCAGCTCACAGCAGGGTTATAATTCACCCCTCCACTTT.

V gene TRBV27 combines with J gene TRBJ2-7, with TRBD2 matching 7 bases. This CDR3 has 13 residues. The J segment lost 3 bases and the V segment lost 6 bases, leaving 5 bases of the junction unmatched. Germline CDR1 and CDR2: MNHEY and SMNVEV (reference sequence). The CDR3 spells CASRRTSDYEQYF. CDR3 DNA sequence: TGTGCCAGCAGAAGAACTAGCGACTACGAGCAGTACTTC.

The rearrangement links TRBV7-2 to TRBJ1-6, with TRBD1 as a possible D gene (5 bases). With 4 bases removed from V and 7 bases from J, the gap between germline ends came to 14 bases. Per the germline V gene, CDR1 is SGHTA and CDR2 is FQGNSA. CDR3 size: 15 residues. Written as DNA, the CDR3 is TGTGCCAGCAGCTCTAACCAGGGTATGAATTCACCCCTCCACTTT. Translating it yields CASSSNQGMNSPLHF.

V is TRBV5-1 and J is TRBJ1-4; D is unclear. Germline V gives CDR1 SGHRS, CDR2 YFSETQ. Deletions cut 3 bases from V and 4 bases from J, with 13 bases between. The CDR3 is 15 amino acids. The CDR3: CASSSLGSGNEKLFF. The CDR3 DNA reads TGCGCCAGCAGCTCCTTGGGGTCGGGTAATGAAAAACTGTTTTTT.

The chain couples TRBV7-2 to TRBJ2-3; TRBD2 matches at 8 bases. After removal of 1 base from V and 2 bases from J, the junction contained 8 bases not matched to a gene. This CDR3 comprises 17 residues. Germline CDR1 SGHTA, CDR2 FQGNSA. This CDR3 reads CASSLVFFGGVTDTQYF. Here the CDR3 DNA reads TGTGCCAGCAGCTTAGTCTTTTTCGGGGGGGTCACAGATACGCAGTATTTT. Full variable domain (rest looked up from reference TRBV7-2 and TRBJ2-3): GAGVSQSPSNKVTEKGKDVELRCDPISGHTALYWYRQSLGQGLEFLIYFQGNSAPDKSGLPSDRFSAERTGGSVSTLTIQRTQQEDSAVYLCASSLVFFGGVTDTQYFGPGTRLTVL.

This chain connects TRBV6-4 to TRBJ1-5; weak D call: TRBD1 (6 bases). CDR1 MRHNA and CDR2 SNTAGT come from the germline V gene. CDR3 length equals 13 residues. V was clipped by 8 bases and J by 7 bases, with 15 bases between them. This CDR3 reads CASGREGGQPQHF. The CDR3 region has the DNA TGTGCCAGCGGTAGAGAGGGGGGACAGCCCCAGCATTTT.

This clone was detected once. The chain links TRBV5-1 to TRBJ1-2, with D uncertain. Germline CDR1 SGHRS, CDR2 YFSETQ. There are 12 residues in the CDR3. V lost 9 bases, J lost 0 bases, and 9 bases lay in between. This chain's CDR3 is CAMRPANYGYTF. CDR3 nucleotides: TGCGCCATGAGACCAGCTAACTATGGCTACACCTTC.

The J gene is TRBJ2-2, the V gene TRBV3-1 (or the pseudogene TRBV3-2); unclear D gene. This CDR3 comprises 17 residues. Germline values: CDR1 LGHDT, CDR2 YNNKEL (reference sequence). Trimming shortened V by 0 bases and J by 2 bases, and 13 bases separated the two germline ends. Here the CDR3 reads CASSQDRWGPNTGELFF. CDR3 nucleotides: TGTGCCAGCAGCCAAGATCGGTGGGGTCCTAACACCGGGGAGCTGTTTTTT.

The sample holds a few counts of this clone. V gene TRBV24-1 combines with J gene TRBJ2-7; D perhaps matches TRBD2 (5 bases). Germline assignment: CDR1 KGHDR and CDR2 SFDVKD. V was pared by 9 bases and J by 7 bases, with 18 bases between. The CDR3 has 13 residues. The CDR3: CATGAHGSGEQYF. CDR3 DNA sequence: TGTGCCACCGGAGCCCACGGCTCGGGGGAGCAGTACTTC.

CDR3 sequence reads: CASSEVASGPSSYNEQFF. The CDR3 coding sequence is TGTGCCAGCAGTGAAGTGGCCAGCGGGCCGAGCTCCTACAATGAGCAGTTCTTC. V usage is TRBV2 and J usage is TRBJ2-1, with D possibly TRBD2 on 6 matching bases. Germline V lookup: CDR1 SNHLY, CDR2 FYNNEI. CDR3 size: 18 residues. V was trimmed by 1 base and J by 0 bases, leaving 16 bases between them.

The rearrangement joins TRBV10-3 to TRBJ2-1, with 15 nucleotides matching TRBD2. Trimming took 5 bases from V and 6 from J; bases not matched to a gene: 2. CDR1 is ENHRY, CDR2 SYGVKD, per germline. The CDR3 is 15 amino acids. DNA of the CDR3: TGTGCCATCAGTTGGACTAGCGGGGGGGCCAATGAGCAGTTCTTC. It is translated as CAISWTSGGANEQFF.

The chain joins TRBV7-9 to TRBJ2-7; D not certain. CDR3 length: 12 amino acids. Germline-derived CDR1 and CDR2 are SEHNR and FQNEAQ (reference sequence). V shed 5 bases and J shed 3 bases, with 8 bases lying between them. The CDR3: CASSTERYEQYF. CDR3 in DNA: TGTGCCAGCAGCACAGAGCGCTACGAGCAGTACTTC.

This clone was recorded a few times. The J gene is TRBJ1-4, the V gene TRBV7-8; D not certain. V was shortened by 1 base and J by 5 bases, with 11 bases between the two germline ends. There are 15 residues in the CDR3. Germline lookup yields CDR1 SGHVS and CDR2 FQNEAQ. CDR3 residues: CASSLGTTGNEKLFF. The CDR3 nucleotides read TGTGCCAGCAGCTTAGGTACCACTGGGAATGAAAAACTGTTTTTT.

The chain carries TRBV2 and TRBJ2-6; TRBD1 aligns across 7 bases. The length of the CDR3 is 15 residues. Germline trimming cut 7 bases from V and 4 bases from J; bases unmatched to any gene: 7. Germline assignment: CDR1 SNHLY and CDR2 FYNNEI. The CDR3 bases are TGTGCCAGCACGAGGGACAGTTCCGGGGCCAACGTCCTGACTTTC. Translation: CASTRDSSGANVLTF.

This chain uses TRBV2 with TRBJ1-1, with unresolved D. Germline CDR1 reads SNHLY; CDR2 reads FYNNEI. V was clipped by 8 bases and J by 4 bases, with 17 bases between them. The CDR3 is made up of 14 amino acids. The CDR3 reads CASRSPLLGTEAFF. The CDR3 bases are TGTGCCAGCCGATCTCCCCTGCTGGGCACTGAAGCTTTCTTT.

There are a few counts of this clone. Other DNA sequences from this sample encode an identical CDR3 as well. The chain employs TRBV6-5 and TRBJ1-5; TRBD1 matches at 7 bases. The V gene end was trimmed by 4 bases and the J gene end by 0 bases; junction bases not matched to a gene: 3. The V gene's germline CDR1 is MNHEY and CDR2 SVGAGI. The CDR3 extends over 15 amino acids. CDR3 amino acids: CASSSRQGSNQPQHF. CDR3 coding DNA: TGTGCCAGCAGTTCTAGACAGGGTAGCAATCAGCCCCAGCATTTT.

The V call is TRBV5-6, the J call TRBJ2-7; possibly TRBD1 for D (6 bases). The length of the CDR3 is 12 residues. V gave up 4 bases and J gave up 7 bases, with 12 bases separating them. CDR1 SGHDT and CDR2 YYEEEE come from the germline V gene. Here the CDR3 reads CASSSQGWEQYF. CDR3 sequence (DNA): TGTGCCAGCAGCAGTCAGGGGTGGGAGCAGTACTTC. Looking up the rest from reference TRBV5-6 and TRBJ2-7 gives the full variable domain: DAGVTQSPTHLIKTRGQQVTLRCSPKSGHDTVSWYQQALGQGPQFIFQYYEEEERQRGNFPDRFSGHQFPNYSSELNVNALLLGDSALYLCASSSQGWEQYFGPGTRLTVT.

The chain links TRBV27 to TRBJ1-2, with D perhaps TRBD1 (6 bases). This CDR3 has 13 residues. The V gene lost 3 bases and the J gene lost 8 bases, with 13 bases spanning the gap. CDR1 MNHEY and CDR2 SMNVEV come from the germline V gene (reference sequence). In nucleotides, the CDR3 is TGTGCCAGCAGTTTTACCCAGGGGCAAGGCTACACCTTC. This gives the protein CASSFTQGQGYTF.

The CDR3 loop reads CASSPPSVEGSQGYTF. The DNA for the CDR3 is TGTGCCAGCTCACCACCGTCGGTAGAGGGAAGTCAGGGCTACACCTTC. The chain has TRBV18 and TRBJ1-2, with D unresolved. V was cut by 0 bases and J by 8 bases, with 19 bases left in between. The CDR3 has 16 residues. Germline V gene lookup returns CDR1 KGHSH and CDR2 LQKENI.

This rearrangement joins TRBV27 to TRBJ2-7; D ambiguous. The CDR3 totals 14 residues. V lost 3 bases and J lost 2, with 11 bases in between. Looked up from germline, CDR1 is MNHEY and CDR2 is SMNVEV (reference sequence). The CDR3 nucleotides read TGTGCCAGCAGTTTTGGGGTAGGCCCCTACGAGCAGTACTTC. Encoded protein: CASSFGVGPYEQYF.